Listed below are T cell receptor beta chains from one sample, sequenced in a study of graft-versus-host responses after intestinal transplantation. Generated by immunoSEQ multiplex PCR, the TCRdb table keeps only in-frame clones and is missing some. The data contain about 15,000 clones, under 80% of them singletons. The sequencing here drew on ileum tissue, taken 650 to 700 days after intestinal transplantation. Receptor source: a human patient who received an intestinal transplant, so some T cells may come from the graft donor. Both conserved end residues are part of each CDR3. The D gene is left open where the match is weak. Clone size is given for some rows only: seen once, a few or many times, or a class if the clone is expanded.

size: NA; D: NA; length: 13; J: TRBJ2-1; V: TRBV27; CDR3: CASSLSSANEQFF; DNA: TGTGCCAGCAGTTTAAGTAGCGCGAATGAGCAGTTCTTC
size: NA; D: NA; length: 16; J: TRBJ1-2; V: TRBV5-4; CDR3: CASSLLGSQLLYGYTF; DNA: TGTGCCAGCAGCTTGTTGGGCAGTCAGCTTCTCTATGGCTACACCTTC
size: NA; D: NA; length: 14; J: TRBJ1-1; V: TRBV6-5; CDR3: CASSYHRDGTEAFF; DNA: TGTGCCAGCAGTTACCACAGGGATGGGACTGAAGCTTTCTTT
size: NA; D: TRBD2; length: 16; J: TRBJ2-7; V: TRBV7-2; CDR3: CASSLDGGGGIYEQYF; DNA: TGTGCCAGCAGCTTAGACGGCGGGGGGGGAATCTACGAGCAGTACTTC
size: NA; D: NA; length: 15; J: TRBJ1-6; V: TRBV11-2; CDR3: CASSPRQAGVSPLHF; DNA: TGTGCCAGCAGCCCCAGACAGGCGGGGGTTTCACCCCTCCACTTT
size: NA; D: TRBD2; length: 15; J: TRBJ2-7; V: TRBV6-1; CDR3: CASSEDTSGGYEQYF; DNA: TGTGCCAGCAGTGAAGATACTAGCGGGGGTTACGAGCAGTACTTC
size: NA; D: NA; length: 14; J: TRBJ2-1; V: TRBV19; CDR3: CASSIASSYNEQFF; DNA: TGTGCCAGTAGTATAGCTAGCTCCTACAATGAGCAGTTCTTC
size: NA; D: TRBD2; length: 16; J: TRBJ2-1; V: TRBV9; CDR3: CASSESTSGGYNEQFF; DNA: TGTGCCAGCAGCGAGTCTACTAGCGGGGGTTACAATGAGCAGTTCTTC
size: few; D: TRBD2; length: 17; J: TRBJ2-7; V: TRBV11-2; CDR3: CASSLGGRAGGHSEQYF; DNA: TGTGCCAGCAGCTTGGGGGGTCGGGCGGGGGGACATAGCGAGCAGTACTTC
size: NA; D: TRBD2; length: 16; J: TRBJ2-5; V: TRBV5-1; CDR3: CASILGAGGNQETQYF; DNA: TGCGCCAGCATCCTGGGGGCGGGGGGAAACCAAGAGACCCAGTACTTC
size: NA; D: NA; length: 14; J: TRBJ1-2; V: TRBV14; CDR3: CASSQDPGLYGYTF; DNA: TGTGCCAGCAGCCAAGATCCAGGGCTCTATGGCTACACCTTC
size: NA; D: TRBD2; length: 15; J: TRBJ2-1; V: TRBV13; CDR3: CASSLLGGGYNEQFF; DNA: TGTGCCAGCAGCTTGTTGGGCGGGGGTTACAATGAGCAGTTCTTC
size: medium-sized; D: NA; length: 13; J: TRBJ2-5; V: TRBV30; CDR3: CAWSDKGVKTQYF; DNA: TGTGCCTGGTCCGATAAGGGGGTGAAGACCCAGTACTTC
size: NA; D: NA; length: 12; J: TRBJ1-3; V: TRBV6-5; CDR3: CASRGSGNTIYF; DNA: TGTGCCAGCCGGGGGTCTGGAAACACCATATATTTT
size: NA; D: NA; length: 18; J: TRBJ2-1; V: TRBV4-3; CDR3: CASSLWAVGDTEFNEQFF; DNA: TGCGCCAGCAGCCTGTGGGCGGTCGGGGACACGGAATTCAATGAGCAGTTCTTC
size: NA; D: NA; length: 13; J: TRBJ2-1; V: TRBV11-3; CDR3: CASSSTTPHEQFF; DNA: TGTGCCAGCAGCTCTACTACCCCCCATGAGCAGTTCTTC
size: NA; D: NA; length: 14; J: TRBJ2-3; V: TRBV7-2; CDR3: CASSSPEPTDTQYF; DNA: TGTGCCAGCAGCTCGCCGGAGCCGACAGATACGCAGTATTTT
size: NA; D: NA; length: 13; J: TRBJ2-3; V: TRBV29-1; CDR3: CSVGRDNTDTQYF; DNA: TGCAGCGTTGGCCGGGACAACACAGATACGCAGTATTTT
size: NA; D: NA; length: 14; J: TRBJ1-1; V: TRBV30; CDR3: CAWSDGKGDTEAFF; DNA: TGTGCCTGGAGTGATGGCAAAGGGGACACTGAAGCTTTCTTT
size: few; D: TRBD2; length: 16; J: TRBJ2-3; V: TRBV5-1; CDR3: CASSLVGLAGTDTQYF; DNA: TGCGCCAGCAGCTTGGTGGGGCTAGCGGGGACAGATACGCAGTATTTT
size: once; D: TRBD1; length: 15; J: TRBJ1-5; V: TRBV2; CDR3: CASSLDRGSYQPQHF; DNA: TGTGCCAGCAGTCTGGACAGGGGTTCCTATCAGCCCCAGCATTTT
size: NA; D: TRBD2; length: 17; J: TRBJ2-3; V: TRBV11-2; CDR3: CASSPIRLAGYTDTQYF; DNA: TGTGCCAGCAGCCCCATCCGACTAGCGGGGTACACAGATACGCAGTATTTT
size: NA; D: TRBD1; length: 14; J: TRBJ2-7; V: TRBV7-9; CDR3: CASSRGQGGYEQYF; DNA: TGTGCCAGCAGCCGGGGACAGGGGGGTTACGAGCAGTACTTC
size: NA; D: TRBD1; length: 18; J: TRBJ2-7; V: TRBV30; CDR3: CAWSVLGARQGGSYEQYF; DNA: TGTGCCTGGAGTGTACTAGGTGCGAGACAGGGGGGTTCCTACGAGCAGTACTTC
size: medium-sized; D: NA; length: 13; J: TRBJ2-7; V: TRBV7-7; CDR3: CASSAGQSYEQYF; DNA: TGTGCCAGCAGCGCGGGACAGTCCTACGAGCAGTACTTC
size: NA; D: NA; length: 16; J: TRBJ1-5; V: TRBV11-2; CDR3: CASSLDSYISNQPQHF; DNA: TGTGCCAGCAGCTTAGATTCGTACATTAGCAATCAGCCCCAGCATTTT
size: NA; D: TRBD1; length: 15; J: TRBJ1-4; V: TRBV7-9; CDR3: CASSIPGQGREKLFF; DNA: TGTGCCAGCAGCATCCCGGGACAGGGAAGGGAAAAACTGTTTTTT
size: NA; D: NA; length: 14; J: TRBJ1-2; V: TRBV10-2; CDR3: CASSQKGANYGYTF; DNA: TGCGCCAGCAGTCAGAAGGGAGCGAACTATGGCTACACCTTC
size: NA; D: NA; length: 13; J: TRBJ1-5; V: TRBV11-2; CDR3: CASSLGQYQPQHF; DNA: TGTGCCAGCAGCTTAGGACAGTATCAGCCCCAGCATTTT
size: few; D: TRBD2; length: 14; J: TRBJ2-1; V: TRBV25-1; CDR3: CASSGLAGGDEQFF; DNA: TGTGCCAGCAGTGGCCTAGCGGGGGGAGATGAGCAGTTCTTC
size: NA; D: NA; length: 14; J: TRBJ1-2; V: TRBV4-1; CDR3: CASSQAQTNYGYTF; DNA: TGCGCCAGCAGCCAAGCACAGACTAACTATGGCTACACCTTC
size: NA; D: TRBD1; length: 14; J: TRBJ1-2; V: TRBV2; CDR3: CASSGQGAGYGYTF; DNA: TGTGCCAGCAGTGGTCAGGGGGCGGGCTATGGCTACACCTTC
size: few; D: NA; length: 14; J: TRBJ2-1; V: TRBV25-1; CDR3: CASSWGGFGNEQFF; DNA: TGTGCCAGCAGTTGGGGGGGCTTCGGAAATGAGCAGTTCTTC
size: NA; D: TRBD2; length: 14; J: TRBJ2-4; V: TRBV5-6; CDR3: CASSLAGGKNIQYF; DNA: TGTGCCAGCAGCTTGGCGGGGGGAAAGAACATTCAGTACTTC
size: NA; D: NA; length: 15; J: TRBJ1-1; V: TRBV7-2; CDR3: CASSLSGAMDTEAFF; DNA: TGTGCCAGCAGCTTGTCTGGGGCTATGGACACTGAAGCTTTCTTT
size: NA; D: NA; length: 19; J: TRBJ1-1; V: TRBV5-8; CDR3: CASSLAPLRPGLENTEAFF; DNA: TGTGCCAGCAGCTTGGCCCCACTCCGTCCAGGGTTGGAGAACACTGAAGCTTTCTTT
size: NA; D: NA; length: 11; J: TRBJ2-1; V: TRBV29-1; CDR3: CSLGNIHEQFF; DNA: TGCAGCCTCGGTAATATCCATGAGCAGTTCTTC
size: once; D: NA; length: 16; J: TRBJ2-3; V: TRBV19; CDR3: CASSIVATTPPDTQYF; DNA: TGTGCCAGTAGTATAGTGGCGACTACCCCCCCAGATACGCAGTATTTT
size: once; D: TRBD2; length: 15; J: TRBJ2-5; V: TRBV5-1; CDR3: CASGLAGGPLETQYF; DNA: TGCGCCAGCGGACTAGCGGGGGGGCCTCTAGAGACCCAGTACTTC
size: NA; D: NA; length: 13; J: TRBJ2-3; V: TRBV11-3; CDR3: CASSTSGTDTQYF; DNA: TGTGCCAGCAGTACCTCGGGGACAGATACGCAGTATTTT
size: medium-sized; D: NA; length: 16; J: TRBJ2-1; V: TRBV7-9; CDR3: CASSPRDSTRNVEQFF; DNA: TGTGCCAGCAGCCCCCGGGACTCCACGCGAAATGTCGAGCAGTTCTTC
size: NA; D: TRBD2; length: 17; J: TRBJ2-5; V: TRBV4-3; CDR3: CASSQDELAGGQETQYF; DNA: TGCGCCAGCAGCCAAGATGAATTAGCGGGGGGGCAAGAGACCCAGTACTTC
size: NA; D: NA; length: 18; J: TRBJ1-6; V: TRBV9; CDR3: CASSVDAGTQFYNSPLHF; DNA: TGTGCCAGCAGCGTAGACGCCGGGACACAATTCTATAATTCACCCCTCCACTTT
size: NA; D: NA; length: 14; J: TRBJ1-1; V: TRBV23-1; CDR3: CASSQSRGKTEAFF; DNA: TGCGCCAGCAGTCAATCCCGGGGGAAAACTGAAGCTTTCTTT
size: NA; D: NA; length: 17; J: TRBJ1-6; V: TRBV23-1; CDR3: CASSQEGQDYYNSPLHF; DNA: TGCGCCAGCAGTCAAGAAGGCCAGGACTATTATAATTCACCCCTCCACTTT
size: few; D: NA; length: 14; J: TRBJ1-1; V: TRBV29-1; CDR3: CSAQGWQMNTEAFF; DNA: TGCAGCGCACAGGGTTGGCAAATGAACACTGAAGCTTTCTTT
size: NA; D: TRBD2; length: 16; J: TRBJ2-3; V: TRBV4-3; CDR3: CASSQDLAGGPDTQYF; DNA: TGCGCCAGCAGCCAAGATCTAGCGGGGGGGCCAGATACGCAGTATTTT
size: NA; D: TRBD1; length: 14; J: TRBJ1-3; V: TRBV5-1; CDR3: CASSLGTAGNTIYF; DNA: TGCGCCAGCAGTCTTGGGACAGCTGGAAACACCATATATTTT
size: NA; D: NA; length: 13; J: TRBJ1-2; V: TRBV5-6; CDR3: CASSSPRTYGYTF; DNA: TGTGCCAGCAGCTCTCCACGGACATACGGCTACACCTTC
size: NA; D: TRBD1; length: 15; J: TRBJ1-5; V: TRBV5-7; CDR3: CASSLATGAYQPQHF; DNA: TGTGCCAGCAGCTTGGCCACAGGGGCTTATCAGCCCCAGCATTTT
size: NA; D: NA; length: 14; J: TRBJ1-1; V: TRBV6-5; CDR3: CASSQGGSSTEAFF; DNA: TGTGCCAGCAGTCAAGGAGGTAGTAGCACTGAAGCTTTCTTT
size: NA; D: TRBD2; length: 15; J: TRBJ2-7; V: TRBV5-1; CDR3: CASSLALAGSYEQYF; DNA: TGCGCCAGCAGCTTGGCTCTAGCGGGCTCCTACGAGCAGTACTTC
size: NA; D: NA; length: 14; J: TRBJ1-2; V: TRBV7-2; CDR3: CASSFGGNNYGYTF; DNA: TGTGCCAGCAGCTTTGGGGGGAATAACTATGGCTACACCTTC
size: NA; D: NA; length: 13; J: TRBJ2-7; V: TRBV11-3; CDR3: CASSLGGPYEQYF; DNA: TGTGCCAGCAGCTTAGGGGGCCCCTACGAGCAGTACTTC
size: NA; D: NA; length: 13; J: TRBJ1-1; V: TRBV7-8; CDR3: CASSPQQSPEAFF; DNA: TGTGCCAGCAGCCCACAGCAATCCCCTGAAGCTTTCTTT
size: NA; D: TRBD2; length: 14; J: TRBJ2-2; V: TRBV10-2; CDR3: CAGGEGPNTGELFF; DNA: TGCGCCGGGGGGGAGGGGCCTAACACCGGGGAGCTGTTTTTT
size: NA; D: NA; length: 15; J: TRBJ2-7; V: TRBV7-9; CDR3: CASSLEVASAYEQYF; DNA: TGTGCCAGCAGCTTAGAGGTCGCCAGCGCCTACGAGCAGTACTTC